This T cell receptor (beta chain) was captured in a study of blood T cells in healthy people across ages. Background on the study: About one barcoded beta molecule per two T cells was captured by template switching. Notes on the study in general: Unsorted PBMC material precluded a definitive naive versus antigen-experienced comparison. Aged donors had fewer naive CD4+ cells and lower diversity than long-lived donors.

As to this clonotype: Its antigen is not identified.

A sample-barcoded 5' primer and a J-beta primer mix were used in a second PCR of about 6 to 11 cycles. TCRdb called the 5' RACE reads again in MiXCR, with one record for every CDR3 protein. The table lists roughly 1,500,000 distinct CDR3 sequences, around 42% of them singletons, with roughly 7.7% in the top ten. The ends were cut back, 1 base at V and 12 bases at J, with 25 bases in the middle. Germline CDR1 reads LGHNA; CDR2 reads YNFKEQ. The CDR3 sequence is 17 residues long. Material for sequencing was blood. The chain uses TRBV4-2 and TRBJ2-1, with D maybe TRBD2 (5 bases). This TCR came from a woman aged 18-29 years in good health. This CDR3 reads CASSQVTRGSVGDGQFF. The CDR3 DNA reads as TGTGCCAGCAGCCAAGTGACCAGAGGGAGTGTGGGCGATGGGCAGTTCTTC.